The rows below give T cell receptor beta chains drawn from one sample of a study of blood T cell repertoires in COVID-19. Profiled with immunoSEQ multiplex PCR; TCRdb holds only in-frame clones, not every one. The sample lists some 100,000 clones, approximately 86% seen once, with less than 9.5% in the top ten. The specimen was peripheral blood. These TCRs come from a human donor in a cohort sampled during active COVID-19. The CDR3 runs from the conserved cysteine through the conserved F or W. A D gene is named only where the DNA matches it firmly. Not every row has a clone size; where given, it reads once, few, many or a size class.

many	TRBV24-1	TRBD1	TRBJ2-2	TGTGCCACCAGTGATCCCCGACAGGGGGCGAGCGGGGAGCTGTTTTTT	CATSDPRQGASGELFF
NA	TRBV6-5	NA	TRBJ2-7	TGTGCCAGCAGTTACTCGGGGGGAAAGCAGATCGACGAGCAGTACTTC	CASSYSGGKQIDEQYF
NA	TRBV7-2	NA	TRBJ2-5	TGTGCCAGCAGCTTTCAGGGTAACCAAGAGACCCAGTACTTC	CASSFQGNQETQYF
NA	TRBV6-5	NA	TRBJ2-1	TGTGCCAGCAGTAAAATAGGGGGTGGGCAGTTCTTC	CASSKIGGGQFF
NA	TRBV6-2/TRBV6-3	NA	TRBJ2-3	TGTGCCAGCAGTTACTGGCGGGTAGGCACAGATACGCAGTATTTT	CASSYWRVGTDTQYF
NA	TRBV19	NA	TRBJ2-2	TGTGCCAGTAGTATAGGCTACGGGGAGCTGTTTTTT	CASSIGYGELFF
NA	TRBV7-7	TRBD2	TRBJ2-7	TGTGCCAGCAGGACCGGGAGGGAGCAGTACTTC	CASRTGREQYF
NA	TRBV19	TRBD2	TRBJ2-1	TGTGCCAGTAGGTGGACGGGAGGGGGCAATGAGCAGTTCTTC	CASRWTGGGNEQFF
NA	TRBV2	NA	TRBJ2-1	TGTGCCAGCTCCAATTCTGTGACTAAGAGCTCCTACAATGAGCAGTTCTTC	CASSNSVTKSSYNEQFF
once	TRBV10-3	TRBD2	TRBJ2-7	TGTGCCACCAAGGTTTTAGCGGGAATCTCCTACGAGCAGTACTTC	CATKVLAGISYEQYF
few	TRBV3-1/TRBV3-2	NA	TRBJ1-1	TGTGCCAGCAGCCAAGTAGTGGGCAGTGAAGCTTTCTTT	CASSQVVGSEAFF
NA	TRBV5-1	TRBD1	TRBJ2-1	TGCGCCAGCAGCTTGTATTCGGGACAGGGGTCCGGTGAGCAGTTCTTC	CASSLYSGQGSGEQFF
NA	TRBV11-3	TRBD2	TRBJ2-1	TGTGCCAGCAGCGCTCCGGGACTAGCGGGAGGAGTGCAGTTCTTC	CASSAPGLAGGVQFF
NA	TRBV7-9	NA	TRBJ1-3	TGTGCCAGCAGCCCACTAATCTCTGGAAACACCATATATTTT	CASSPLISGNTIYF
few	TRBV19	TRBD1	TRBJ1-5	TGTGGGACAGGTCTTAGCAATCAGCCCCAGCATTTT	CGTGLSNQPQHF
once	TRBV2	TRBD1	TRBJ1-1	TGTGCCACCCCAGGGGGGACAGGTAACATGAACACTGAAGCTTTCTTT	CATPGGTGNMNTEAFF
once	TRBV6-5	NA	TRBJ1-5	TGTGCCAGCAGGGTCCGGAGAGATAGCAATCAGCCCCAGCATTTT	CASRVRRDSNQPQHF
few	TRBV9	NA	TRBJ2-2	TGTGCCAGCAGCGTAGCGGACTCCAACACCGGGGAGCTGTTTTTT	CASSVADSNTGELFF
NA	TRBV19	TRBD2	TRBJ2-1	TGTGCCAGTAGTAGCGGGAGGGCCCAGTACAATGAGCAGTTCTTC	CASSSGRAQYNEQFF
NA	TRBV27	NA	TRBJ2-2	TGTGCCAGCAGTTTGAGGGCAGGTTCGACCGGGGAGCTGTTTTTT	CASSLRAGSTGELFF
NA	TRBV11-3	NA	TRBJ2-5	TGTGCCAGCAGCTTACCGTCAGGGCAAGAGACCCAGTACTTC	CASSLPSGQETQYF
NA	TRBV18	NA	TRBJ2-2	TGTGCCAGCTCCCCGACAGCGAACACCGGGGAGCTGTTTTTT	CASSPTANTGELFF
NA	TRBV27	NA	TRBJ1-2	TGTGCCAGCAGTTTATTTCCCGAGAACTATGGCTACACCTTC	CASSLFPENYGYTF
NA	TRBV25-1	TRBD2	TRBJ2-1	TGTGCCAGCAGTTACGGGACTAGCGGGTACAATGAGCAGTTCTTC	CASSYGTSGYNEQFF
once	TRBV12-5	TRBD1	TRBJ2-7	TGTGCTAGTGGCCCCCCCGGACAGGGCCGGCGAGAGCAGTACTTC	CASGPPGQGRREQYF
NA	TRBV5-1	TRBD1	TRBJ1-2	TGCGCCAGCAGCTTGTCTCAGGGGGCTAACTATGGCTACACCTTC	CASSLSQGANYGYTF
NA	TRBV12-3/TRBV12-4	NA	TRBJ1-2	TGTGCCAGCAGTAGTAAGGGGGGCTACACCTTC	CASSSKGGYTF
NA	TRBV18	NA	TRBJ1-6	TGTGCCAGCTCACTCACCGGGACAACCTTCAATTCACCCCTCCACTTT	CASSLTGTTFNSPLHF
once	TRBV14	NA	TRBJ2-1	TGTGCCAGCAGCCTCCTCGACAGGATCCCAGGGGATGAGCAGTTCTTC	CASSLLDRIPGDEQFF
NA	TRBV5-1	TRBD2	TRBJ2-3	TGCGCCAGCAGCCTTAGTACACTAGCGGGAGGGCCAGATACGCAGTATTTT	CASSLSTLAGGPDTQYF
NA	TRBV7-9	NA	TRBJ2-7	TGTGCCAGCAGCCCCCAAATAGTCAGGGGCCACGAGCAGTACTTC	CASSPQIVRGHEQYF
once	TRBV28	TRBD1	TRBJ2-7	TGTGCCAGCAGTCTTAGACAGGGGAGGTACGAGCAGTACTTC	CASSLRQGRYEQYF
NA	TRBV5-8	NA	TRBJ1-1	TGTGCCAGCAGCACCCGGACTCTAGGGCCCATGAACACTGAAGCTTTCTTT	CASSTRTLGPMNTEAFF
NA	TRBV4-1	NA	TRBJ2-2	TGCGCCAGCAGCCAAGGCCTCCTGGAGATTACCGGGGAGCTGTTTTTT	CASSQGLLEITGELFF
NA	TRBV1	NA	TRBJ1-5	TGCACCAGCAGCCAAATCAGGGTCCGACAGCCCCAGCATTTT	CTSSQIRVRQPQHF
NA	TRBV28	TRBD2	TRBJ2-5	TGTGCCAGCAGTTCACGGACTAGCGGGATAGGGGAGACCCAGTACTTC	CASSSRTSGIGETQYF
NA	TRBV7-9	TRBD1	TRBJ2-7	TGTGCCAGCAGCTTCAGAGCGGGACAGGGGGCCGGGGAGCAGTACTTC	CASSFRAGQGAGEQYF
few	TRBV7-9	NA	TRBJ2-7	TGTGCCAGCAGCTTAGTAACCTACGAGCAGTACTTC	CASSLVTYEQYF
few	TRBV27	NA	TRBJ1-5	TGTGCCAGCAGCCCTTCGGGCAGGGTCAATCAGCCCCAGCATTTT	CASSPSGRVNQPQHF
NA	TRBV9	TRBD1	TRBJ2-1	TGTGCCAGCACCTCCCTGGGACAGGGGGCTGGGAATGAGCAGTTCTTC	CASTSLGQGAGNEQFF
once	TRBV3-1/TRBV3-2	TRBD2	TRBJ2-1	TGTGCCAGCAGCCGGTTACTAGCGGGAGTGTACAATGAGCAGTTCTTC	CASSRLLAGVYNEQFF
NA	TRBV11-2	NA	TRBJ1-3	TGTGCCAGCAGCCCATCGGCGGGGACGGGAAACACCATATATTTT	CASSPSAGTGNTIYF
NA	TRBV10-1	TRBD1	TRBJ1-2	TGCGCCAGCAGTCCTACCCCCTCGACAGGGTACTATGGCTACACCTTC	CASSPTPSTGYYGYTF
NA	TRBV18	TRBD1	TRBJ2-7	TGTGCCAGCTCACTAACCGGGACAGGGTTTTACGAGCAGTACTTC	CASSLTGTGFYEQYF
once	TRBV6-5	NA	TRBJ1-1	TGTGCCAGCAGCCGGACAGAGGTAACTGAAGCTTTCTTT	CASSRTEVTEAFF